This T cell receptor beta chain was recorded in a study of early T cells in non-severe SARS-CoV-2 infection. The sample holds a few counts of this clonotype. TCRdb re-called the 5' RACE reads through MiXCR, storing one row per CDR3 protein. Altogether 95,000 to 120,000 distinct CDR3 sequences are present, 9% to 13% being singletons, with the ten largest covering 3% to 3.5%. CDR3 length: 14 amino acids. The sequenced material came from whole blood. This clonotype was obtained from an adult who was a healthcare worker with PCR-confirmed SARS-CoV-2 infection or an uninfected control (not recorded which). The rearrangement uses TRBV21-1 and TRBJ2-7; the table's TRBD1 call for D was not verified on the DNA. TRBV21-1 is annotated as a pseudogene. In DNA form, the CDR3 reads TGTGCCAGCAGCCGCGCGGACAGGAACTACGAGCAGTACTTC. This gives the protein CASSRADRNYEQYF.